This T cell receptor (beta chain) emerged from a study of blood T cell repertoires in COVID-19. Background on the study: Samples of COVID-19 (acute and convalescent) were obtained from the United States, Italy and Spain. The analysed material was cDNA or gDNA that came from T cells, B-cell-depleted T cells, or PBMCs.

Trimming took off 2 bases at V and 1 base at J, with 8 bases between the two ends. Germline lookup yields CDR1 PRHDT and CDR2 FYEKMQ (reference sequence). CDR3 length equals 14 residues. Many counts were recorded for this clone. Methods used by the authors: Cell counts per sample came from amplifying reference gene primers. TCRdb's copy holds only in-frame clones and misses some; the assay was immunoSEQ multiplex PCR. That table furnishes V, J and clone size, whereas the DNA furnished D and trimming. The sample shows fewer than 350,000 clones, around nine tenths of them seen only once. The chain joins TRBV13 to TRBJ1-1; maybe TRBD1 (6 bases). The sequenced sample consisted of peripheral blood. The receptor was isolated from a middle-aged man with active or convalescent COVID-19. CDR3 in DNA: TGTGCCAGCAGCTTACGGGACAAGAACACTGAAGCTTTCTTT. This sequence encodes CASSLRDKNTEAFF.